These 16 T cell receptor beta chains share one sample of origin, sequenced in a study of T cell changes during pregnancy in multiple sclerosis. The protocol was immunoSEQ multiplex PCR, while the TCRdb copy is restricted to in-frame clones and leaves out a portion. The sample includes 75,000 to 80,000 clones, approximately 90% of them seen just once. The specimen was peripheral blood, collected before pregnancy. The source of these receptors is a female donor with multiple sclerosis, enrolled in a pregnancy study.

V is TRBV6-5 and J is TRBJ1-6; D is ambiguous. V was cut by 5 bases and J by 10 bases, with 15 bases left in between. Germline-derived CDR1 and CDR2 are MNHEY and SVGAGI. The CDR3 runs 14 residues. CDR3 coding DNA: TGTGCCAGCAGTCCCCCCGGGGTTGGGTCACCCCTCCACTTT. Its translation is CASSPPGVGSPLHF.

V gene TRBV7-3 combines with J gene TRBJ2-3; TRBD2 is a possible D gene (5 bases). CDR3 size: 15 residues. Germline V CDR1 and CDR2: SGHTA, FQGTGA. With 5 bases removed from V and 0 bases from J, the gap between germline ends came to 12 bases. CDR3 DNA: TGTGCCAGCAGCAACGGACTGTTTAGCACAGATACGCAGTATTTT. The encoded protein is CASSNGLFSTDTQYF.

The chain combines TRBV30 with TRBJ1-5; perhaps TRBD1 as D (5 bases). The CDR3 contains 13 residues. V dropped 0 bases and J dropped 11 bases, with 14 bases sitting between them. Germline CDR1 reads GTSNPN; CDR2 reads SVGIG (reference sequence). In nucleotides, the CDR3 is TGTGCCTGGAGTGTACAGTGGGGGGAGGCCCAGCATTTT. It is translated as CAWSVQWGEAQHF.

V and J are TRBV4-1 and TRBJ1-1; 8 bases line up with TRBD1. The V gene end was trimmed by 4 bases and the J gene end by 4 bases; junction bases not matched to a gene: 5. Germline V lookup: CDR1 MGHRA, CDR2 YSYEKL. The CDR3 runs 14 residues. The CDR3 region is CASSLRDRSTEAFF. The DNA for the CDR3 is TGCGCCAGCAGCCTCCGGGACAGGAGCACTGAAGCTTTCTTT.

This sequence joins TRBV27 and TRBJ2-1; 11 bases map to TRBD1. Germline V CDR1 and CDR2: MNHEY, SMNVEV (reference sequence). This CDR3 has 14 residues. The V segment lost 8 bases and the J segment 7 bases; nucleotides outside the gene matches: 7. For the CDR3, the DNA is TGTGCCAGCGCGGACAGGGGGCGTCGAAATGAGCAGTTCTTC. Residues: CASADRGRRNEQFF.

The chain is built from TRBV5-4 and TRBJ2-3; D not certain. The CDR3 spans 14 residues. The V end lost 2 bases, the J end lost 5 bases, and 12 bases lay between the germline ends. Per the germline V gene, CDR1 is SGHNT and CDR2 is YYREEE (reference sequence). The CDR3 DNA follows: TGTGCCAGCAGCTTTTGGTCAGGTAGAGATACGCAGTATTTT. Amino acid sequence: CASSFWSGRDTQYF.

The chain uses TRBV20-1 and TRBJ1-1, with D uncertain. CDR1 is DFQATT, CDR2 SNEGSKA, per germline (reference sequence). This CDR3 contains 11 residues. V was shortened by 6 bases and J by 1 base, with 6 bases between the two germline ends. The CDR3 DNA follows: TGCAGTGCCCCAGGGAACACTGAAGCTTTCTTT. Protein: CSAPGNTEAFF.

The rearrangement uses TRBV14 and TRBJ2-5, with D maybe TRBD1 (5 bases). The CDR3 runs 13 residues. V was trimmed by 1 base and J by 7 bases, leaving 10 bases between them. Germline values: CDR1 SGHDN, CDR2 FVKESK. The CDR3 is CASSQVQVGTQYF. The CDR3 DNA follows: TGTGCCAGCAGCCAAGTACAGGTGGGGACCCAGTACTTC.

The sample holds one count of this clone. This chain uses TRBV27 with TRBJ1-1; a possible D gene is TRBD1 (5 bases). The CDR3 is 13 amino acids. V dropped 5 bases and J dropped 5 bases, with 12 bases sitting between them. CDR1 and CDR2 from the germline V gene are MNHEY and SMNVEV (reference sequence). This CDR3 is CASSASGITEAFF. The CDR3 DNA follows: TGTGCCAGCAGTGCGTCAGGGATAACTGAAGCTTTCTTT.

This clone was found once. The CDR3 DNA sequence: TGTGCCAGCAGTGAAGTGAGGGGGACAGGGGGCGGACTATTTTACGAGCAGTACTTC. This gives the protein CASSEVRGTGGGLFYEQYF. The chain uses TRBV6-1 and TRBJ2-7; 12 nucleotides line up with TRBD1. Germline assignment: CDR1 MNHNS and CDR2 SASEGT. The CDR3 contains 19 residues. With V trimmed by 1 base and J by 4 bases, 14 bases remained unmatched.

DNA of the CDR3: TGCAGCGTTCTAGAATACGAGCAGTACTTC. Translating gives CSVLEYEQYF. The chain uses TRBV29-1 and TRBJ2-7; D remains unclear. The CDR3 is made up of 10 amino acids. Trimming took off 5 bases at V and 4 bases at J, with 6 bases between the two ends. CDR1 SQVTM and CDR2 ANQGSEA come from the germline V gene.

This clone was picked up one time. The rearrangement uses TRBV7-2 and TRBJ1-2; no reliable D call. CDR3 length: 12 amino acids. Germline V gene lookup returns CDR1 SGHTA and CDR2 FQGNSA. Trimming removed 5 bases at V and 9 bases at J, with 13 bases between. This chain's CDR3 is CASSPRFGSYTF. The CDR3 DNA sequence: TGTGCCAGCAGCCCTAGATTCGGGAGCTACACCTTC.

In regard to this clone: At one end the junction does not follow the germline gene, possibly because of a read error. The chain uses TRBV7-7 and TRBJ2-1, with TRBD1 matching over 8 bases. There are 14 residues in the CDR3. CDR1 SSHAT and CDR2 FNYEAQ come from the germline V gene (reference sequence). CDR3: CASSLDRGNNEQFF. CDR3 nucleotide sequence: TGTGCTAGCAGCTTAGACAGGGGCAACAATGAGCAGTTCTTC.

The chain is built from TRBV5-1 and TRBJ2-3; 7 bases line up with TRBD2. CDR3 length: 16 residues. The V and J ends lost 0 bases and 0 bases, in that order; junction bases with no gene match: 4. CDR1 is SGHRS, CDR2 YFSETQ, per germline. The CDR3 sequence is CASSLESGLSTDTQYF. In DNA, the CDR3 is TGCGCCAGCAGCTTGGAATCGGGACTAAGCACAGATACGCAGTATTTT.

This chain joins TRBV10-3 and TRBJ2-3, with TRBD2 as a possible D gene (5 bases). Trimming stripped 4 bases from V and 0 bases from J, with 8 bases between. Germline CDR1 ENHRY, CDR2 SYGVKD. CDR3 length equals 14 residues. The CDR3 coding sequence is TGTGCCATCAGTGGGACTGCCAGCACAGATACGCAGTATTTT. It is translated as CAISGTASTDTQYF.

The J gene is TRBJ1-2, the V gene TRBV6-6; 8 positions agree with TRBD1. Unmatched junction bases numbered 7, after V lost 8 bases and J lost 8 bases. This CDR3 comprises 12 residues. The germline V gene has CDR1 MNHNY and CDR2 SVGAGI (reference sequence). In nucleotides, the CDR3 is TGTGCCAGCCTCAGGGGGCAAGTAGGCTACACCTTC. Translation gives CASLRGQVGYTF.